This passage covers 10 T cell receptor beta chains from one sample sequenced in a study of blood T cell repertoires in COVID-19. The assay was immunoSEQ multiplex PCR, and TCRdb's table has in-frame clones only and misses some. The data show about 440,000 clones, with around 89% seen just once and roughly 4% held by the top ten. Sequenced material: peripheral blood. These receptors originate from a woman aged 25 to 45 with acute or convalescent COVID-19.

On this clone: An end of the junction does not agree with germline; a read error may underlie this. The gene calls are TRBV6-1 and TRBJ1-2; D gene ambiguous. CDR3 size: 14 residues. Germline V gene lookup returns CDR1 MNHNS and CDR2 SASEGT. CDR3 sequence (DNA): TGTACCAGCAGTGAAGCAGCGACCGCCTATGGCTACACCTTC. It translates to CTSSEAATAYGYTF.

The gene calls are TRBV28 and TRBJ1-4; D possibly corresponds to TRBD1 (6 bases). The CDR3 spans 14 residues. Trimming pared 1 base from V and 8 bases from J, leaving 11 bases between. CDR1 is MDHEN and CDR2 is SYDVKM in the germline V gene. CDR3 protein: CASSLFRGEEKLFF. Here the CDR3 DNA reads TGTGCCAGCAGTTTATTCAGGGGAGAAGAAAAACTGTTTTTT.

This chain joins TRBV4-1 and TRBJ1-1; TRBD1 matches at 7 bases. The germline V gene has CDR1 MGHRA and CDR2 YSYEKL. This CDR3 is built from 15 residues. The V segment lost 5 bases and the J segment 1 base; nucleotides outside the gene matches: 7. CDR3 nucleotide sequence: TGCGCCAGCAGCAAAGGGGGCTGGGGGAACACTGAAGCTTTCTTT. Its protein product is CASSKGGWGNTEAFF.

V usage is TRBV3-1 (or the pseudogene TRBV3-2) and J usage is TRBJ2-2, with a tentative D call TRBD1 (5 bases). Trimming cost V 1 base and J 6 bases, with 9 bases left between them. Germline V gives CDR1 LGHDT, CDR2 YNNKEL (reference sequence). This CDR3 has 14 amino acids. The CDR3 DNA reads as TGTGCCAGCAGCCAAGTTTACAGGTCCGGGGAGCTGTTTTTT. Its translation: CASSQVYRSGELFF.

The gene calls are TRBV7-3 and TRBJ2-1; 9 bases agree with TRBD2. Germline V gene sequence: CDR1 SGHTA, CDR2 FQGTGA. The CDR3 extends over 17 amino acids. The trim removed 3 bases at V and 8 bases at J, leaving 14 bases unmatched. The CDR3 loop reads CASSLGLAGTHRYEQFF. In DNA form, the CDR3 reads TGTGCCAGCAGCTTGGGTCTAGCGGGGACCCATCGATATGAGCAGTTCTTC.

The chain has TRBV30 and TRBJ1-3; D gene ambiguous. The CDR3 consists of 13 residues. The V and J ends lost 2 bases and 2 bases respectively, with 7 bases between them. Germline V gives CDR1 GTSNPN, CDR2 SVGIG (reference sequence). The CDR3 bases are TGTGCCTGGAGTATTGGAGCTGGAAACACCATATATTTT. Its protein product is CAWSIGAGNTIYF.

CDR3 loop: CASSLAGGQGGGRETQYF. The CDR3 DNA is TGCGCCAGCAGCTTGGCGGGGGGCCAAGGGGGGGGGCGTGAGACCCAGTACTTC. The rearrangement uses TRBV5-1 and TRBJ2-5; weak D call: TRBD2 (7 bases). Trimming cost V 0 bases and J 5 bases, with 23 bases left between them. Germline assignment: CDR1 SGHRS and CDR2 YFSETQ. This CDR3 has 18 residues.

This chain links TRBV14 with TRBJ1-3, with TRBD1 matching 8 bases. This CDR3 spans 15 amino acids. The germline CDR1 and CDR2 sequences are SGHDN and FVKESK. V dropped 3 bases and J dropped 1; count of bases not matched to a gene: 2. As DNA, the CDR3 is TGTGCCAGCAGCCACGGACAGGGATCTGGAAACACCATATATTTT. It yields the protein CASSHGQGSGNTIYF.

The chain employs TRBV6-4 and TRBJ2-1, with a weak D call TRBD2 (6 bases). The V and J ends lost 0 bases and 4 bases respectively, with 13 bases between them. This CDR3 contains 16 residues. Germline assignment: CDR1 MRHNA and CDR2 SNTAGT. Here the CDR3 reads CASSDSGGSGYNEQFF. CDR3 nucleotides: TGTGCCAGCAGTGACTCAGGTGGTAGCGGATACAATGAGCAGTTCTTC.

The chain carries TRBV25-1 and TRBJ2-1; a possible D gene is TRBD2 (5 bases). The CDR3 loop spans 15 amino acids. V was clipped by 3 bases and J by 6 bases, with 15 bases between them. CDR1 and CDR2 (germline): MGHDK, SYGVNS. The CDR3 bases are TGTGCCAGCAGTGAGTGGGTCCCCCGGGGCAATGAGCAGTTCTTC. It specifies CASSEWVPRGNEQFF.